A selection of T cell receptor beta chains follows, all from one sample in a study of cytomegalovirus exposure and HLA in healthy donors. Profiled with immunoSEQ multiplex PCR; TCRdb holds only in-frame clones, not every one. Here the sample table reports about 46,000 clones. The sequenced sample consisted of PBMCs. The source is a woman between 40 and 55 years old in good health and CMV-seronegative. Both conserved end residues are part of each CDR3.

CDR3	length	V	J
CATRLAGGTYEQYF	14	TRBV27	TRBJ2-7
CASSLWTGTTYEQYF	15	TRBV11-3	TRBJ2-7
CASSRLESYEQYF	13	TRBV6-5	TRBJ2-7
CAWSVAGRGPQETQYF	16	TRBV30	TRBJ2-5
CASSEPGQGSYEQYF	15	TRBV5-4	TRBJ2-7
CASSELRQDLPFDGYTF	17	TRBV25-1	TRBJ1-2
CASSLAPGQGKWGYTF	16	TRBV28	TRBJ1-2
CASSGGTGNYGYTF	14	TRBV27	TRBJ1-2
CASSQDWAQRSSGANVLTF	19	TRBV4-3	TRBJ2-6
CASSLEAGFSYNEQFF	16	TRBV5-1	TRBJ2-1
CASSQTLAASYEQYF	15	TRBV4-1	TRBJ2-7
CASSRLAGFRSTDTQYF	17	TRBV27	TRBJ2-3
CAISELLVAGAPKNIQYF	18	TRBV10-3	TRBJ2-4
CASSQSGTGGPPEAFF	16	TRBV23-1	TRBJ1-1
CASSVGAGSYNEQFF	15	TRBV9	TRBJ2-1
CASSSHSSGANVLTF	15	TRBV6-5	TRBJ2-6
CASSLMAEDTQYF	13	TRBV5-1	TRBJ2-3
CAISELDRGYEQYF	14	TRBV10-3	TRBJ2-7
CANSSLGGEQYF	12	TRBV11-3	TRBJ2-7
CASSLRDRAQETQYF	15	TRBV5-8	TRBJ2-5
CASSRRSDFNQPQHF	15	TRBV19	TRBJ1-5
CASRVALNTEAFF	13	TRBV2	TRBJ1-1
CASSFTGADTQYF	13	TRBV7-3	TRBJ2-3
CASSVTMGGYNEQFF	15	TRBV19	TRBJ2-1
CASSIGAGGSYEQYF	15	TRBV7-2	TRBJ2-7
CASSPGQPSYEQYF	14	TRBV5-4	TRBJ2-7